Each of the 19 T cell receptor beta chains below was sequenced from the same sample in a study of breast tumors, draining lymph nodes, adjacent tissues. Using its own MiXCR run on the multiplex PCR reads, TCRdb lists one record per CDR3 protein. The sample carries 30,000 to 40,000 distinct CDR3 sequences, about 36% recorded once. Sequenced material: breast tumor tissue. The receptors derive from a female donor with breast cancer. Some clones in this sample may be carry-over from other donors' samples.

In its sample, this clonotype was seen a few times. The rearrangement links TRBV27 to TRBJ2-1; no firm D call. The CDR3 runs to 11 residues. Germline CDR1 MNHEY, CDR2 SMNVEV (reference sequence). V was pared by 3 bases and J by 9 bases, with 6 bases between. The CDR3 spells CASSLLGEQFF. The CDR3 coding sequence is TGTGCCAGCAGTTTGTTGGGTGAGCAGTTCTTC.

A single count supports this clonotype. The chain combines TRBV12-3 or TRBV12-4 with TRBJ2-7; the D gene is possibly TRBD2 (5 bases). CDR3 length: 11 amino acids. V was shortened by 7 bases and J by 9 bases, with 13 bases between the two germline ends. In DNA form, the CDR3 reads TGTGCCAGCAAAGGTGGAGGTCCGCAGTACTTC. Translating gives CASKGGGPQYF.

V usage is TRBV20-1 and J usage is TRBJ2-7; D gene unclear. Germline values: CDR1 DFQATT, CDR2 SNEGSKA (reference sequence). The CDR3 runs to 16 residues. The V and J ends lost 0 bases and 5 bases respectively, with 20 bases between them. CDR3 amino acids: CSARDRGSPNAHEQYF. For the CDR3, the DNA is TGCAGTGCTAGAGATCGTGGTTCCCCGAATGCCCACGAGCAGTACTTC.

With regard to this clonotype: Sequence at one end of the junction differs from germline and may be a read error. The CDR3 nucleotides read TGTGCCGGTAGTATTCCCGACACCCATGAGCAGTTCTTC. The encoded protein is CAGSIPDTHEQFF. This chain connects TRBV19 to TRBJ2-1; D uncertain. This CDR3 contains 13 residues. Germline CDR1 reads LNHDA; CDR2 reads SQIVND (reference sequence).

V and J are TRBV29-1 and TRBJ2-1; TRBD2 matches at 11 bases. Looked up from germline, CDR1 is SQVTM and CDR2 is ANQGSEA. CDR3 length equals 13 residues. The J segment lost 8 bases and the V segment lost 7 bases, leaving 7 bases of the junction unmatched. Here the CDR3 DNA reads TGCAGCGCACTAGCGGGAGAGCAGGATGAGCAGTTCTTC. Amino acids: CSALAGEQDEQFF.

In the case of this clonotype: At one boundary the junction diverges from the germline segment, which might be a read error. J is TRBJ1-5 and V is TRBV4-1; TRBD1 matches 8 bases. This CDR3 is built from 18 residues. In germline, CDR1 is MGHRA, CDR2 YSYEKL. The CDR3 reads CASSQDRQGAYSSQPQHF. The CDR3 nucleotides read TGCGCCAGCAGCCAAGATAGGCAGGGGGCATATAGCAGTCAGCCCCAGCATTTT.

CDR3 nucleotide sequence: TGTGCCAGCAGCGAGATCCGTCAGAAATTTCCTTTCTCTGGAAACACCATATATTTT. The encoded protein is CASSEIRQKFPFSGNTIYF. The J gene is TRBJ1-3, the V gene TRBV7-8; D is undetermined. This CDR3 comprises 19 residues. CDR1 and CDR2 from the germline V gene are SGHVS and FQNEAQ. Trimming pared 5 bases from V and 0 bases from J, leaving 23 bases between.

A note on this clonotype: Germline is not matched at one junction end, which may reflect a read error. The chain's CDR3 is CASSQFAGPYNEQSF. As DNA, the CDR3 is TGTGCCAGCAGCCAATTTGCGGGACCTTACAATGAGCAGTCCTTC. The rearrangement links TRBV3-1 to TRBJ2-1; maybe TRBD2 (6 bases). CDR3 length: 15 amino acids. Looked up from germline, CDR1 is LGHDT and CDR2 is YNNKEL (reference sequence).

This clonotype was detected ten times or more. V and J are TRBV3-1 and TRBJ2-5, with TRBD2 matching 9 bases. The V segment lost 4 bases and the J segment 5 bases; nucleotides outside the gene matches: 14. CDR3 size: 17 residues. Germline V gives CDR1 LGHDT, CDR2 YNNKEL (reference sequence). The CDR3 region is CASSLKGLARAGETQYF. The CDR3 DNA reads as TGTGCCAGCAGCCTAAAGGGACTAGCCCGAGCTGGGGAGACCCAGTACTTC.

Regarding this clonotype: A single base separates this from a much larger clone, so it may be a read error. The chain employs TRBV7-9 and TRBJ1-2; D ambiguous. Germline CDR1 is SEHNR and CDR2 is FQNEAQ (reference sequence). This CDR3 has 12 amino acids. The CDR3 reads CTSSSDPLGYTF. CDR3 nucleotide sequence: TGTACCAGCAGCTCAGACCCTCTTGGCTACACCTTC.

This rearrangement joins TRBV20-1 to TRBJ2-7; D call uncertain. Germline V gene sequence: CDR1 DFQATT, CDR2 SNEGSKA (reference sequence). V lost 3 bases and J 2 bases, leaving 8 bases between the germline ends. The CDR3 runs to 12 residues. DNA of the CDR3: TGCAGTGCTAGCAGGCCCCCCTACGAGCAGTACTTC. Protein: CSASRPPYEQYF.

This clonotype was seen repeatedly, ten times or more. The chain joins TRBV5-1 to TRBJ1-2; 11 bases agree with TRBD1. The V segment lost 0 bases and the J segment 8 bases; nucleotides outside the gene matches: 15. CDR3 length: 18 residues. Germline lookup yields CDR1 SGHRS and CDR2 YFSETQ. In DNA, the CDR3 is TGCGCCAGCAGCTTGGGCACGCGGACAGGGGGCACCCTTGGGGGCTACACCTTC. Translated, it gives CASSLGTRTGGTLGGYTF.

This clonotype was detected ten times or more. The rearrangement links TRBV5-6 to TRBJ2-5; D ambiguous. Looked up from germline, CDR1 is SGHDT and CDR2 is YYEEEE. CDR3 length: 12 amino acids. The V and J ends lost 0 bases and 5 bases respectively, with 5 bases between them. This chain's CDR3 is CASSLDRETQYF. The CDR3, as DNA: TGTGCCAGCAGCTTGGATCGTGAGACCCAGTACTTC.

V and J are TRBV2 and TRBJ2-5; 13 nucleotides agree with TRBD2. The CDR3 length is 16 residues. V shed 4 bases, J shed 3 bases, and the junction held 5 bases outside the gene matches. The germline gives CDR1 SNHLY, CDR2 FYNNEI. The CDR3 sequence is CASSARLAGGEETQYF. The DNA for the CDR3 is TGTGCCAGCAGTGCAAGACTAGCGGGAGGTGAAGAGACCCAGTACTTC.

The chain recombines TRBV5-6 with TRBJ2-1, with 7 bases fitting TRBD1. Trimming removed 8 bases from V and 3 bases from J; junction bases left unmatched: 11. CDR1 SGHDT and CDR2 YYEEEE come from the germline V gene. The CDR3 sequence is 15 residues long. CDR3 sequence (DNA): TGTGCCAGTAGTATGAGACAGGGTTACTACAATGAGCAGTTCTTC. As protein: CASSMRQGYYNEQFF.

V gene TRBV14 combines with J gene TRBJ2-7, with TRBD1 matching over 8 bases. The CDR3 totals 15 residues. Germline V lookup: CDR1 SGHDN, CDR2 FVKESK. Germline trimming cut 3 bases from V and 3 bases from J; bases unmatched to any gene: 7. This chain's CDR3 is CASSHSQGAFYEQYF. DNA for the CDR3: TGTGCCAGCAGCCATAGTCAGGGGGCGTTCTACGAGCAGTACTTC.

The sample holds many counts of this clonotype. The CDR3 sequence: CASSQDLAGASGNTIYF. The CDR3 DNA reads TGCGCCAGCAGCCAAGATTTGGCAGGTGCTTCGGGAAACACCATATATTTT. The chain recombines TRBV4-1 with TRBJ1-3; D gene ambiguous. With 0 bases removed from V and 4 bases from J, the gap between germline ends came to 16 bases. This CDR3 region has 17 residues. Germline values: CDR1 MGHRA, CDR2 YSYEKL.

The table lists this clonotype with many counts. V is TRBV2 and J is TRBJ1-6, with D uncertain. V lost 5 bases, J lost 15 bases, and 11 bases lay in between. CDR1 is SNHLY, CDR2 FYNNEI, per germline. This CDR3 has 11 residues. Here the CDR3 reads CASSSGWDLHF. In DNA, the CDR3 is TGTGCCAGCAGTTCGGGGTGGGACCTCCACTTT.

This clonotype was observed many times. The chain recombines TRBV7-2 with TRBJ2-3, with D tentatively TRBD1 (7 bases). The CDR3 consists of 17 residues. CDR1 and CDR2 (germline): SGHTA, FQGNSA. Trimming took off 1 base at V and 4 bases at J, with 18 bases between the two ends. CDR3 residues: CASSLGVRPRGADTQYF. The CDR3, as DNA: TGTGCCAGCAGCTTAGGGGTGCGTCCCAGGGGGGCAGATACGCAGTATTTT.